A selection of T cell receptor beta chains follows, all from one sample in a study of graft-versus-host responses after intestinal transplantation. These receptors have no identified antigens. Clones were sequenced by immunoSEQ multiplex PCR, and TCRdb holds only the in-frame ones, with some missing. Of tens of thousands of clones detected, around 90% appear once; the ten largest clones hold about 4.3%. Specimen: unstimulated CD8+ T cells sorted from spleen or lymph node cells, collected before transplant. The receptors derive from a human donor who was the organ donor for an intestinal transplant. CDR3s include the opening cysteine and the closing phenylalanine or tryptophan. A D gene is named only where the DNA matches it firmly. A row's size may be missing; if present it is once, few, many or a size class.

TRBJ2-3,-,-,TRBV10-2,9,TGCGCCAGCAGTTTAACGCAGTATTTT,CASSLTQYF
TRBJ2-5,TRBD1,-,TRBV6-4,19,TGTGCCAGCAGTGACACGCCCACCCAGGGGGCGGTAGAGAAAGAGACCCAGTACTTC,CASSDTPTQGAVEKETQYF
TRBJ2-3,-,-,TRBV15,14,TGTGCCACCAGCAGGGTAGCGGACACAGATACGCAGTATTTT,CATSRVADTDTQYF
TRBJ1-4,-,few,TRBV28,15,TGTGCCAGCACAAGAATGAACAGGGTCCATGAAAAACTGTTTTTT,CASTRMNRVHEKLFF
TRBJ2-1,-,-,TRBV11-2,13,TGTGCCAGCAGCCGGCCCCGGGGGACTGAGCAGTTCTTC,CASSRPRGTEQFF
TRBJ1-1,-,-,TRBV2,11,TGTGCCAGCAGCGCAGGGTTCTGGGCTTTCTTT,CASSAGFWAFF
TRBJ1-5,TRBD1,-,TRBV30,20,TGTGCCTGGAGTTCCATCCAAGACAGGGCCCCGAGGTATAGCAATCAGCCCCAGCATTTT,CAWSSIQDRAPRYSNQPQHF
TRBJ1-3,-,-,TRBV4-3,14,TGCGCCAGCAGCCAAGAGAGCTCTGGAAACACCATATATTTT,CASSQESSGNTIYF
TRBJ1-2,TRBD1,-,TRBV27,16,TGTGCCAGCAGTTTATCGCTTGACAGGGGTGGATTTGGCTACACCTTC,CASSLSLDRGGFGYTF
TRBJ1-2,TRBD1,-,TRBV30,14,TGTGCCTGGAGTCTCGGACAGGACCTAGATGGCTACACCTTC,CAWSLGQDLDGYTF
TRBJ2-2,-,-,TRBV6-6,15,TGTGCCAGCAGTTACCCCACGGGGGACACCGGGGAGCTGTTTTTT,CASSYPTGDTGELFF
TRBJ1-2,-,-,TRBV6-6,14,TGTGCCAGCAGTTACTCAAAATACAGGGAAGGCTACACCTTC,CASSYSKYREGYTF
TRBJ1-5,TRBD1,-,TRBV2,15,TGTGCCAGCAGTGGTTGGACAGGGGATTTTCAGCCCCAGCATTTT,CASSGWTGDFQPQHF
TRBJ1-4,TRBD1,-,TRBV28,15,TGTGCCAGCAGCCTCCAGGGGGCAACTAATGAAAAACTGTTTTTT,CASSLQGATNEKLFF
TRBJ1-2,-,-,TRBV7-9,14,TGTGCCAGCAGCCCCGGAGGGAGAGACTATGGCTACACCTTC,CASSPGGRDYGYTF
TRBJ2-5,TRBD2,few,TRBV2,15,TGTGCCAGCAGTGGACTAGCGGGGGCACAAGAGACCCAGTACTTC,CASSGLAGAQETQYF
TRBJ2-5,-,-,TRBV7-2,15,TGTGCCAGCAGCTTGGCGCCGGGGTTGCAAGAGACCCAGTACTTC,CASSLAPGLQETQYF
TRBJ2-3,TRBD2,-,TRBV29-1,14,TGCAGCGTCGCCAGCACTAGCGAACAGGATACGCAGTATTTT,CSVASTSEQDTQYF
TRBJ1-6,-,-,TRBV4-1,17,TGCGCCAGCAGCCAAGATGTAAGGGAGTTGTATAATTCACCCCTCCACTTT,CASSQDVRELYNSPLHF
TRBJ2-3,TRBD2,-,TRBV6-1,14,TGTGCCAGTCCGATAGCGGGGGGGCAAGATACGCAGTATTTT,CASPIAGGQDTQYF
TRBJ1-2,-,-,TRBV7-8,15,TGTGCCAGCAGCTTAGCGGCGGACAGCGTAGCGGGCTACACCTTC,CASSLAADSVAGYTF
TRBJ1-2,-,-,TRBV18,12,TGTGCCAGCTCGGGACAAGACTATGGCTACACCTTC,CASSGQDYGYTF
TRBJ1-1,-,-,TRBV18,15,TGTGCCAGCTCACCATGGGGGGTTGGCGGCACTGAAGCTTTCTTT,CASSPWGVGGTEAFF
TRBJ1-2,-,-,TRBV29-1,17,TGCAGCGTTGATTTACGGGCCGCGACAGGAGTTAACTATGGCTACACCTTC,CSVDLRAATGVNYGYTF
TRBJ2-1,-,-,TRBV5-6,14,TGTGCCAGCAGCTTAGCGGAGAGCTACAATGAGCAGTTCTTC,CASSLAESYNEQFF
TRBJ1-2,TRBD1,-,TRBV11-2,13,TGTGCCAGCAGCTCCTGGACAGGGGACGAGGGCACCTTC,CASSSWTGDEGTF
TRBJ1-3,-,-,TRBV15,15,TGTGCCACCAGCAGCTCAGGGGACTCTGGAAACACCATATATTTT,CATSSSGDSGNTIYF
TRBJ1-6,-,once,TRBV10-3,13,TGTGCCATGGGCTCCACAGGGCATTCACCCCTCCACTTT,CAMGSTGHSPLHF
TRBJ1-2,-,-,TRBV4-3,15,TGCGCCAGCAGCGCCGGGAGATCAACGGGCTATGGCTACACCTTC,CASSAGRSTGYGYTF
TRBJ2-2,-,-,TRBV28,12,TGTGCCATCTGTTCAGGGACCGGGGAGCTGTTTTTT,CAICSGTGELFF
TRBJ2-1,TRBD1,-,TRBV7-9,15,TGTGCCAGCAGCTTACCCAGTACAGGGGGCGGTGAGCAGTTCTTC,CASSLPSTGGGEQFF
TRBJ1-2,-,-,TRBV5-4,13,TGTGCCAGCAGCTTTGACAGCTACTATGGCTACACCTTC,CASSFDSYYGYTF
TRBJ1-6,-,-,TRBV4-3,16,TGCGCCAGCAGCTTGGGGGGGGAATCCCCTCTTTCACCCCTCCACTTT,CASSLGGESPLSPLHF
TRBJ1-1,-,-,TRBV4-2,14,TGTGCCAGCAGCCAAGATGCAGGGAACACTGAAGCTTTCTTT,CASSQDAGNTEAFF
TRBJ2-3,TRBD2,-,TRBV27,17,TGTGCCAGCGGCTGGGGACTAGCGGGGACTAGCACAGATACGCAGTATTTT,CASGWGLAGTSTDTQYF
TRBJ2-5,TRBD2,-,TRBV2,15,TGTGCCAGCAGAGTCCTAGCGGGGGGGCCGGAGACCCAGTACTTC,CASRVLAGGPETQYF
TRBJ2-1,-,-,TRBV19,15,TGTGCCAGTAGTATAACCGGGGTTCCTTACAATGAGCAGTTCTTC,CASSITGVPYNEQFF
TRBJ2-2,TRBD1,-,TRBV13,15,TGTGCCAGCAGCGGGGACAGAGCGAACACCGGGGAGCTGTTTTTT,CASSGDRANTGELFF
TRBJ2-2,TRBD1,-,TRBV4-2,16,TGTGCCAGCAGGTCGGCCGGACAGGGGGAAACCGGGGAGCTGTTTTTT,CASRSAGQGETGELFF
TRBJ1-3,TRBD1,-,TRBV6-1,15,TGTGCCAGCACCTCATCGGACAGGCTGGGAAACACCATATATTTT,CASTSSDRLGNTIYF
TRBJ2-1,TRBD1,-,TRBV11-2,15,TGTGCCAGCAGCTCCGTAGGACAGGATTACAATGAGCAGTTCTTC,CASSSVGQDYNEQFF
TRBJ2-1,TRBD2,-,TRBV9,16,TGTGCCAGCAGCACCGCCGGGGGGGCAAGTTACAATGAGCAGTTCTTC,CASSTAGGASYNEQFF
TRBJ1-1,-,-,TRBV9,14,TGTGCCAGCAGCGACACCCAGACAGGACATGAAGCTTTCTTT,CASSDTQTGHEAFF
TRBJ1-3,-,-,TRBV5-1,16,TGCGCCAGCAGCTTGTACCAGGGGAGCTCTGGAAACACCATATATTTT,CASSLYQGSSGNTIYF
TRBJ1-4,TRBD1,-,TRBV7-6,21,TGTGCCAGCAGCTTAGCCCAGGGGGCCCCGTGGAGGGGGCTTAGTAATGAAAAACTGTTTTTT,CASSLAQGAPWRGLSNEKLFF
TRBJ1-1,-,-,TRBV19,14,TGTGCCAGTAGTATGGGGGGAGGCCTCCTTGAAGCTTTCTTT,CASSMGGGLLEAFF
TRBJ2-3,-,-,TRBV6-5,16,TGTGCCAGCAGTTACCGTATCCCCACGGGCACAGATACGCAGTATTTT,CASSYRIPTGTDTQYF
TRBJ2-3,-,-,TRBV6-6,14,TGTGCCAGCATATCGTCGGGTCCTACAGATACGCAGTATTTT,CASISSGPTDTQYF
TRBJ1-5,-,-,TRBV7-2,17,TGTGCCAGCAGCTTCAGGGCGATCAGGAATAGCAATCAGCCCCAGCATTTT,CASSFRAIRNSNQPQHF
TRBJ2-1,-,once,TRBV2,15,TGTGCCAGCAGTGATGGGCAGCTTTCCTACAATGAGCAGTTCTTC,CASSDGQLSYNEQFF
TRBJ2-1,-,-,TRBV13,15,TGTGCCAGCAGCTTAGGCGGGGAACTTTACGATGAGCAGTTCTTC,CASSLGGELYDEQFF
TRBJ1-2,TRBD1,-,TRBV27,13,TGTGCCAGCAGGATGGGGACAGGGAATGGCTACACCTTC,CASRMGTGNGYTF
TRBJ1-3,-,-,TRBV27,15,TGTGCCAGCAGAGACAGGTCCTCCTCTGGAAACACCATATATTTT,CASRDRSSSGNTIYF
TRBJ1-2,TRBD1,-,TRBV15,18,TGTGCCACCAGCAGAGGTCAGGACAGGGGGTTCGCTCACTATGGCTACACCTTC,CATSRGQDRGFAHYGYTF
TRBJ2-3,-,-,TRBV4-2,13,TGTGCCAGCAGCCAAGTAGAGGTCAATACGCAGTATTTT,CASSQVEVNTQYF
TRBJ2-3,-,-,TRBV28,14,TGTGCCAGCAGTTTCTGGCACCTCACAGATACGCAGTATTTT,CASSFWHLTDTQYF
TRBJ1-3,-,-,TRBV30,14,TGTGCCGGCCCGTCTGGAGTTAGTGGAAACACCATATATTTT,CAGPSGVSGNTIYF
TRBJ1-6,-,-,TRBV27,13,TGTGCCAGCAGTCTAACCGCCGGGGCACCCCTCCACTTT,CASSLTAGAPLHF
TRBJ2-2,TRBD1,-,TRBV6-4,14,TGTGCCAGCAGCCCGGGACAGGGCGCCGGGGAGCTGTTTTTT,CASSPGQGAGELFF